The subject of this entry is one T cell receptor (beta chain). The sample originates from a study of patients and donors after allogeneic stem cell transplantation. TCRdb re-derived calls from the RT-PCR reads in MiXCR, one entry per CDR3 protein. The table includes about 74,000 distinct CDR3 sequences, more than 20% detected once. CDR1 and CDR2 (germline): MNHEY, SVGAGI. With 0 bases removed from V and 3 bases from J, the gap between germline ends came to 15 bases. This CDR3 has 16 amino acids. The TCR sequence derives from a human donor who was either an allogeneic HSCT recipient or a stem cell or donor lymphocyte infusion donor (not recorded which). It is not recorded whose cells these are; they may come from a transplant donor. Sample: blood, either unsorted or a sorted T cell fraction (not recorded which). This rearrangement joins TRBV6-5 to TRBJ2-7; D possibly corresponds to TRBD2 (6 bases). The DNA for the CDR3 is TGTGCCAGCAGTTACTCCTCCCGGGAGAGGGGCTACGAGCAGTACTTC. This translates into CASSYSSRERGYEQYF.